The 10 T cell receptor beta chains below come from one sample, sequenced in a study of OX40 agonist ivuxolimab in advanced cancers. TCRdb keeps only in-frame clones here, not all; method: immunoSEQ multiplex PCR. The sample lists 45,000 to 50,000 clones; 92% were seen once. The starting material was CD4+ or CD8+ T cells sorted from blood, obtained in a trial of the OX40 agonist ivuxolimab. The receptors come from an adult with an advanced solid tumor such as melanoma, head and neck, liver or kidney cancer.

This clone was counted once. Written as DNA, the CDR3 is TGTGCCAGCAGCCCCGGGACAGGGAACTATGGCTACACCTTC. Its protein product is CASSPGTGNYGYTF. The chain carries TRBV11-2 and TRBJ1-2; 9 bases are a match to TRBD1. Germline trimming cut 5 bases from V and 2 bases from J; bases unmatched to any gene: 3. CDR3 size: 14 residues. The germline gives CDR1 SGHAT, CDR2 FQNNGV.

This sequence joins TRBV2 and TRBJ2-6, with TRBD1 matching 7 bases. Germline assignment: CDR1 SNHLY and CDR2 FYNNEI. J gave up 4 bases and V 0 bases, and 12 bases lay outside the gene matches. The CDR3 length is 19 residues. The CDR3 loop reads CASSEALQGPYLGANVLTF. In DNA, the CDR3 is TGTGCCAGCAGTGAAGCCTTACAGGGGCCCTATCTCGGGGCCAACGTCCTGACTTTC.

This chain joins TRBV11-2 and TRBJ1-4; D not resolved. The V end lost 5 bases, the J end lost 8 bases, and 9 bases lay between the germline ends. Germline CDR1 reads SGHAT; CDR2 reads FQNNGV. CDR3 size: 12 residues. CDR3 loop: CASSSGGEKLFF. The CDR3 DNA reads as TGTGCCAGCAGCAGTGGAGGGGAAAAACTGTTTTTT.

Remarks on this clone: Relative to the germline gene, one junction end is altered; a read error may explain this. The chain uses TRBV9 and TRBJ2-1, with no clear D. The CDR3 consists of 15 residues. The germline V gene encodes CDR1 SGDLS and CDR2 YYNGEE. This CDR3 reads CASSVAGDSDNEQFF. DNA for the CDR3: TGTGCCAGCAGCGTAGCTGGAGACTCCGACAATGAGCAGTTCTTC.

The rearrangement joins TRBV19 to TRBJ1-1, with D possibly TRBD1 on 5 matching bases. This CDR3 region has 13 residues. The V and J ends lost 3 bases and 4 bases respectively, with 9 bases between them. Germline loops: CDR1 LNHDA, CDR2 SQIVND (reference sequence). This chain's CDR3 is CASSMAGGTEAFF. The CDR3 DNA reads TGTGCCAGTAGTATGGCGGGGGGCACTGAAGCTTTCTTT.

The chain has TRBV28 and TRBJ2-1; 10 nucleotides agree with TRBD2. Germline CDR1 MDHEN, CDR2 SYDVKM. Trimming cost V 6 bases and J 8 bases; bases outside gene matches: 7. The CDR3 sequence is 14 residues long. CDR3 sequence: CASRVAGGGDEQFF. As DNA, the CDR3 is TGTGCCAGCAGAGTAGCGGGGGGAGGTGATGAGCAGTTCTTC.

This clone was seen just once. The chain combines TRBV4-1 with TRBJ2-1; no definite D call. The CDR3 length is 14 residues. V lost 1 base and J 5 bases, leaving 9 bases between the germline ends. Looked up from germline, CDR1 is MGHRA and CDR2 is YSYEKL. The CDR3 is CASSQGPNDNEQFF. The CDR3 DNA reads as TGCGCCAGCAGCCAAGGCCCTAATGACAATGAGCAGTTCTTC.

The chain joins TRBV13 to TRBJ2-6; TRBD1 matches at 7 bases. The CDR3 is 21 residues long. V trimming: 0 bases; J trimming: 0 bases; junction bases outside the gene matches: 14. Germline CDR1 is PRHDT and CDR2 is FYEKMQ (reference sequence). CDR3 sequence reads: CASSLGGFQRTGGSGANVLTF. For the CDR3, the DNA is TGTGCCAGCAGCTTAGGGGGTTTCCAAAGGACAGGCGGCTCTGGGGCCAACGTCCTGACTTTC.

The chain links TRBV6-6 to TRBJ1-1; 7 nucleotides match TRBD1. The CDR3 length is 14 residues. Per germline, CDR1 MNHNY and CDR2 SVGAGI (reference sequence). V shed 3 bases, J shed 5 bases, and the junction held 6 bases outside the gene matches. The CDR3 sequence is CASSYWQGETEAFF. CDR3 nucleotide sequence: TGTGCCAGCAGTTATTGGCAGGGGGAGACTGAAGCTTTCTTT.

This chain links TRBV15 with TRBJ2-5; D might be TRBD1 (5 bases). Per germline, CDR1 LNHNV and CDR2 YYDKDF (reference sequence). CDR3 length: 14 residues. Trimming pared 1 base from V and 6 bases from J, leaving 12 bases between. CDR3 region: CATSRGLQVQTQYF. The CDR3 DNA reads TGTGCCACCAGCAGAGGATTACAGGTCCAGACCCAGTACTTC.